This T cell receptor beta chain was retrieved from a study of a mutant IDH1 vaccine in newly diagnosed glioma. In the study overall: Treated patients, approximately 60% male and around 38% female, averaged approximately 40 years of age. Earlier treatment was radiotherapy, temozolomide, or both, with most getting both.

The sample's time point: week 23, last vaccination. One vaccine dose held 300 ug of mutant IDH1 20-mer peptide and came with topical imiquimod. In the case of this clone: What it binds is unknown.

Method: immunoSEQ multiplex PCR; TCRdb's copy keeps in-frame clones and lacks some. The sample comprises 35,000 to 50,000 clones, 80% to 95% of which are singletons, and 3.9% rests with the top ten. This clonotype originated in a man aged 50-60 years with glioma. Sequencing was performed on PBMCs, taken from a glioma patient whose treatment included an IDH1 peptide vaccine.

CDR3 sequence: CASSAYTGTGHNEQFF. DNA of the CDR3: TGTGCCAGCAGTGCCTATACCGGGACAGGCCACAATGAGCAGTTCTTC. The chain employs TRBV27 and TRBJ2-1; 8 nucleotides agree with TRBD1. The V segment lost 5 bases and the J segment 5 bases; nucleotides outside the gene matches: 11. Looked up from germline, CDR1 is MNHEY and CDR2 is SMNVEV (reference sequence). The CDR3 loop spans 16 amino acids.